These 20 T cell receptor beta chains were sequenced from one sample in a study of blood T cell repertoires in COVID-19 (TCRdb year 2020). Receptor libraries were prepared by the immunoSEQ multiplex PCR assay. TCRdb's version of the immuneACCESS table is confined to in-frame rearrangements and falls short of the full clone set. An unresolved V gene accounts for under half of the shortfall where checked; the remainder is of unknown origin. The sample table contains about 29,000 clones; only one count was recorded for around 80% of them. The ten top clones hold over 40% of the sample. Material for sequencing was peripheral blood. All receptors come from a woman aged 70-85 years with acute or convalescent COVID-19.

J is TRBJ1-3 and V is TRBV11-2; D unresolved. The V gene lost 0 bases and the J gene lost 0 bases, with 12 bases spanning the gap. The CDR3 spans 17 residues. Germline V lookup: CDR1 SGHAT, CDR2 FQNNGV. The CDR3 DNA sequence: TGTGCCAGCAGCTTAGAGGAGGCCCTTTACTCTGGAAACACCATATATTTT. Translated, it gives CASSLEEALYSGNTIYF.

The V call is TRBV4-1, the J call TRBJ1-1; no clear D gene. Germline values: CDR1 MGHRA, CDR2 YSYEKL. The CDR3 is 15 amino acids. The V and J ends lost 3 bases and 0 bases respectively, with 11 bases between them. The CDR3 protein is CASSQLFRMNTEAFF. In DNA, the CDR3 is TGCGCCAGCAGCCAGCTATTTCGAATGAACACTGAAGCTTTCTTT.

The chain couples TRBV24-1 to TRBJ2-2; 9 nucleotides agree with TRBD1. V lost 9 bases and J lost 1; bases outside the gene matches: 11. CDR1 is KGHDR, CDR2 SFDVKD, per germline. The CDR3 loop spans 17 amino acids. CDR3: CATGPTGTGRNTGELFF. The CDR3 nucleotides read TGTGCCACCGGTCCCACCGGGACAGGGAGGAACACCGGGGAGCTGTTTTTT.

The genes are TRBV27 and TRBJ2-5, with 7 positions matching TRBD1. CDR1 is MNHEY, CDR2 SMNVEV, per germline (reference sequence). Unmatched junction bases numbered 5, after V lost 5 bases and J lost 2 bases. CDR3 length equals 14 residues. CDR3: CASSSRDRQETQYF. The CDR3 region has the DNA TGTGCCAGCAGTAGCAGGGACAGACAAGAGACCCAGTACTTC.

The chain uses TRBV19 and TRBJ1-1; 11 positions agree with TRBD1. The V segment lost 7 bases and the J segment 5 bases; nucleotides outside the gene matches: 6. Germline values: CDR1 LNHDA, CDR2 SQIVND (reference sequence). The CDR3 sequence is 14 residues long. CDR3 residues: CASMDRGRVTEAFF. Here the CDR3 DNA reads TGTGCCAGTATGGACAGGGGGCGCGTGACTGAAGCTTTCTTT.

The J gene is TRBJ2-7, the V gene TRBV7-8; possible D gene TRBD2, 5 bases. Germline CDR1 and CDR2: SGHVS and FQNEAQ. The V end was cut by 2 bases, the J end by 5 bases, with 10 bases between. The CDR3 totals 13 residues. This CDR3 reads CASSLRGGNEQYF. CDR3 nucleotides: TGTGCCAGCAGCTTACGGGGTGGGAACGAGCAGTACTTC.

The chain uses TRBV10-3 and TRBJ2-3; D is perhaps TRBD2 (6 bases). The V and J ends lost 7 bases and 5 bases respectively, with 19 bases between them. The CDR3 has 15 amino acids. CDR1 and CDR2 from the germline V gene are ENHRY and SYGVKD. CDR3 sequence reads: CAITPGGNREDTQYF. CDR3 coding DNA: TGTGCCATCACCCCGGGCGGGAACCGGGAAGATACGCAGTATTTT.

The chain couples TRBV10-3 to TRBJ2-1; 7 nucleotides match TRBD1. Germline trimming cut 0 bases from V and 9 bases from J; bases unmatched to any gene: 5. CDR1 is ENHRY, CDR2 SYGVKD, per germline. The CDR3 covers 14 residues. The CDR3 DNA sequence: TGTGCCATCAGTGAGTCTACAGGGGCGGCTGAGCAGTTCTTC. This sequence encodes CAISESTGAAEQFF.

The chain joins TRBV10-1 to TRBJ1-1; 7 bases are a match to TRBD1. Losses at the gene ends were 0 bases for V and 11 bases for J; bases not matched to a gene: 3. The V gene's germline CDR1 is WNHNN and CDR2 SYGVQD (reference sequence). The CDR3 consists of 12 residues. The CDR3: CASSESTGRAFF. For the CDR3, the DNA is TGCGCCAGCAGTGAGTCGACAGGGCGGGCTTTCTTT.

This clone has just a few counts. DNA of the CDR3: TGCAGGGGACAGGGGATCGGCGAAGCTTTCTTT. Translated, it gives CRGQGIGEAFF. The chain recombines TRBV20-1 with TRBJ1-1; 10 positions agree with TRBD1. Germline V CDR1 and CDR2: DFQATT, SNEGSKA (reference sequence). The CDR3 is made up of 11 amino acids.

This chain links TRBV2 with TRBJ1-2; 11 bases align to TRBD1. V lost 2 bases and J lost 8; bases outside the gene matches: 4. The CDR3 loop spans 14 amino acids. From germline, CDR1 is SNHLY and CDR2 FYNNEI. In nucleotides, the CDR3 is TGTGCCAGCAGTGAAAGGACAGGGGGCAGAGGCTACACCTTC. Amino acid sequence: CASSERTGGRGYTF.

The V and J genes are TRBV27 and TRBJ1-4; a possible D gene is TRBD1 (6 bases). The ends were cut back, 6 bases at V and 7 bases at J, with 15 bases in the middle. Germline CDR1 reads MNHEY; CDR2 reads SMNVEV (reference sequence). The CDR3 has 14 amino acids. The CDR3 sequence is CASRPGAPGEKLFF. The CDR3, as DNA: TGTGCCAGCAGACCAGGGGCTCCGGGTGAAAAACTGTTTTTT.

The rearrangement links TRBV27 to TRBJ2-7; the match to TRBD1 covers 9 bases. Germline V gene sequence: CDR1 MNHEY, CDR2 SMNVEV (reference sequence). The CDR3 is 15 residues long. Trimming cost V 5 bases and J 2 bases; bases outside gene matches: 7. CDR3 region: CASSLQNRGPYEQYF. The CDR3 DNA sequence: TGTGCCAGCAGTCTACAAAACAGGGGGCCCTACGAGCAGTACTTC.

The rearrangement joins TRBV7-6 to TRBJ2-5, with 7 bases matching TRBD1. The CDR3 spans 15 residues. The germline V gene encodes CDR1 SGHVS and CDR2 FNYEAQ. Trimming cost V 5 bases and J 5 bases; bases outside gene matches: 11. Here the CDR3 DNA reads TGTGCCAGCAGCCCGACAGGGTTTGAGGGCGAGACCCAGTACTTC. It yields the protein CASSPTGFEGETQYF.

This chain links TRBV19 with TRBJ2-1; a possible D gene is TRBD2 (7 bases). With 8 bases removed from V and 0 bases from J, the gap between germline ends came to 14 bases. This CDR3 region has 15 residues. The germline CDR1 and CDR2 sequences are LNHDA and SQIVND (reference sequence). The CDR3 spells CASGGGGFSYNEQFF. The CDR3 region has the DNA TGTGCCAGTGGTGGCGGGGGCTTCTCCTACAATGAGCAGTTCTTC. Full variable domain (rest looked up from reference TRBV19 and TRBJ2-1): DGGITQSPKYLFRKEGQNVTLSCEQNLNHDAMYWYRQDPGQGLRLIYYSQIVNDFQKGDIAEGYSVSREKKESFPLTVTSAQKNPTAFYLCASGGGGFSYNEQFFGPGTRLTVL.

This clone was counted once. This chain links TRBV2 with TRBJ2-3; the match to TRBD2 covers 8 bases. This CDR3 is 12 amino acids long. Trimming took 6 bases from V and 5 from J; bases not matched to a gene: 1. Per the germline V gene, CDR1 is SNHLY and CDR2 is FYNNEI. CDR3 DNA: TGTGCCAGCAGGCGGGAGGTAGATACGCAGTATTTT. Amino acid sequence: CASRREVDTQYF.

The V gene is TRBV28, the J gene TRBJ1-1, with D possibly matching TRBD1 (5 bases). Germline CDR1 MDHEN, CDR2 SYDVKM. This CDR3 region has 12 residues. V lost 2 bases, J lost 4 bases, and 5 bases lay in between. The CDR3 spells CASSLQGTEAFF. The CDR3 nucleotides are TGTGCCAGCAGTTTACAGGGCACTGAAGCTTTCTTT.

V is TRBV19 and J is TRBJ2-3; 8 bases agree with TRBD2. Germline V gene lookup returns CDR1 LNHDA and CDR2 SQIVND (reference sequence). The CDR3 contains 15 residues. V shed 3 bases and J 3 bases; nucleotides not matched to a gene: 5. CDR3 loop: CASSIRTSQTDTQYF. CDR3 nucleotides: TGTGCCAGTAGTATCCGGACTAGCCAAACAGATACGCAGTATTTT.

The V and J genes are TRBV27 and TRBJ1-2, with unresolved D. The ends were cut back, 0 bases at V and 8 bases at J, with 16 bases in the middle. Germline V CDR1 and CDR2: MNHEY, SMNVEV (reference sequence). The length of the CDR3 is 15 residues. The CDR3 nucleotides read TGTGCCAGCAGTTTATCGGCCCGGGATCCGGGCGGCTACACCTTC. Amino acid sequence: CASSLSARDPGGYTF.

This chain joins TRBV28 and TRBJ2-7; the D gene is possibly TRBD2 (5 bases). Germline CDR1 MDHEN, CDR2 SYDVKM. This CDR3 is 15 amino acids long. The V end lost 3 bases, the J end lost 0 bases, and 12 bases lay between the germline ends. The DNA of the CDR3 is TGTGCCAGCAGTTTCGCACGGGGAAGCTCCTACGAGCAGTACTTC. This gives the protein CASSFARGSSYEQYF.